This T cell receptor (beta chain) is drawn from a study of blood T cell repertoires in COVID-19. Between the trimmed V and J ends, which lost 0 bases and 1 base, there was a span of 7 bases. CDR3 length equals 14 residues. Germline values: CDR1 MNHEY, CDR2 SVGAGI. Generated by immunoSEQ multiplex PCR, the TCRdb table keeps only in-frame clones and is missing some. The sample lists 250,000 to 350,000 clones, roughly 90% occurring once. Sequenced input: peripheral blood. The chain combines TRBV6-5 with TRBJ2-7, with D unclear. The receptor was derived from a woman in her thirties with COVID-19, enrolled during active disease. This CDR3 reads CASSYSLSSYEQYF. CDR3 coding DNA: TGTGCCAGCAGTTACTCATTATCTTCCTACGAGCAGTACTTC.